Listed below are T cell receptor beta chains from one sample, sequenced in a study of T-cell reconstitution after alpha-beta-depleted transplantation in children. Using its own MiXCR run on the PCR reads, TCRdb lists one record per CDR3 protein. Of about 78,000 distinct CDR3 sequences in the sample, about 14% were seen once. Here the sequenced sample was PBMCs, mostly from graft donor cells, taken 180 days after TCRalphabeta/CD19-depleted stem cell transplant. The receptors stem from a male patient aged 2-15 years who had a stem cell transplant for acute lymphoblastic leukemia, so the T cells may come from the graft donor. Both conserved end residues are part of each CDR3. Fields, in order: J gene, V gene, clone size, D gene, CDR3 length, CDR3 DNA, CDR3 protein. D genes are given only for firm matches. The size of a clone is reported for some rows only, either as once, few or many, or as a class for expanded clones.

>TRBJ2-1|TRBV20-1|.|.|11
TGCAGTGCCGATTACAGCAATGAGCAGTTCTTC
CSADYSNEQFF
>TRBJ2-2|TRBV29-1|few|TRBD1|13
TGCAGCGTACAGGGGAGAAGCACCGGGGAGCTGTTTTTT
CSVQGRSTGELFF
>TRBJ2-2|TRBV9|.|TRBD2|14
TGTGCCAGCAGCGTGACTGGTGCCAGCGGGGTGCTGTTTTTT
CASSVTGASGVLFF
>TRBJ1-6|TRBV7-9|many|.|17
TGTGCCAGCAGCTCACGAGCCCGGGGCGGTTATAATTCACCCCTCCACTTT
CASSSRARGGYNSPLHF
>TRBJ2-5|TRBV20-1|.|.|15
TGCAGTGCTAGAACCACTCAGGGGAGGTGGAAGACCCAGTACTTC
CSARTTQGRWKTQYF
>TRBJ2-7|TRBV28|.|TRBD2|15
TGTGCCAGCAGTTTAAGGTTAGCGGGGCTCTACGAGCAGTACTTC
CASSLRLAGLYEQYF
>TRBJ1-1|TRBV14|few|.|14
TGTGCCAGCAGTTTCCGACCGTTGAACACTGAAGCTTTCTTT
CASSFRPLNTEAFF
>TRBJ2-2|TRBV12-3/TRBV12-4|.|.|16
TGTGCCAGCAGCATTTACCGGGGGCGGTACACCGGGGAGCTGTTTTTT
CASSIYRGRYTGELFF
>TRBJ2-3|TRBV10-3|many|.|15
TGTGCCATCAGTACCCTAGAGTTTCCAACAGATACGCAGTATTTT
CAISTLEFPTDTQYF
>TRBJ2-3|TRBV7-3|.|.|11
TGTGCCAGCAGCTCCGGGAATAAGCAGTATTTT
CASSSGNKQYF
>TRBJ2-5|TRBV5-1|few|.|15
TGCGCCAGCAGCTTCCCAGGGGCCTCCCAAGAGACCCAGTACTTC
CASSFPGASQETQYF
>TRBJ2-7|TRBV7-9|.|.|13
TGTGCCAGCAGCTTAGCGGGTCTTGGGGAGCAGTACTTC
CASSLAGLGEQYF
>TRBJ1-2|TRBV5-1|many|.|12
TGCGCCAGCAGCTTGGACAGCTATGGCTACACCTTC
CASSLDSYGYTF
>TRBJ2-5|TRBV4-2|.|.|18
TGTGCCAGCAGCCTCCATCGTTCCGCGGGGACAGCCCAAGAGACCCAGTACTTC
CASSLHRSAGTAQETQYF
>TRBJ2-7|TRBV6-1|.|.|15
TGTGCCAGCAGCCCCAGCCTAGCTCCTTGGAGCGAGCAGTACTTC
CASSPSLAPWSEQYF
>TRBJ2-3|TRBV15|.|TRBD2|16
TGTGCCACCAGCAGAGTAGGTGACGGGAGGTCCCATACGCAGTATTTT
CATSRVGDGRSHTQYF
>TRBJ2-5|TRBV7-2|.|TRBD1|15
TGTGCCAGCAGCCGTCAGACAGGGCCCAGCGAGACCCAGTACTTC
CASSRQTGPSETQYF
>TRBJ2-3|TRBV7-8|.|.|13
TGTGCCAGCAGGCCGCGGGGAAAGGATACGCAGTATTTT
CASRPRGKDTQYF
>TRBJ2-6|TRBV28|few|.|19
TGTGCCAGCAGCCTGACTGATAACAGATCTCGCTCTGGGGCCAACGTCCTGACTTTC
CASSLTDNRSRSGANVLTF
>TRBJ2-7|TRBV18|few|TRBD2|15
TGTGCCAGCTCTCCCGGGATAGCGGGTTACCGAGAGCAGTACTTC
CASSPGIAGYREQYF
>TRBJ2-2|TRBV7-8|.|.|18
TGTGCCAGCAGCTTAGCAGATAGGGGCCGAATGAACACCGGGGAGCTGTTTTTT
CASSLADRGRMNTGELFF
>TRBJ2-5|TRBV4-3|.|TRBD2|15
TGCGCCAGCAGCCCGGGGGGATCGTACCAAGAGACCCAGTACTTC
CASSPGGSYQETQYF
>TRBJ2-5|TRBV7-2|few|.|14
TGTGCCAGCAGCTTAGAGAGGGTTGGAGAGACCCAGTACTTC
CASSLERVGETQYF
>TRBJ1-1|TRBV10-3|many|TRBD1|13
TGTGCCATCATTCCGCAGGGGGGGACTGAAGCTTTCTTT
CAIIPQGGTEAFF
>TRBJ2-7|TRBV20-1|.|TRBD2|16
TGCAGTGCTAGTCCCACTAGCGGGACATTATTCTACGAGCAGTACTTC
CSASPTSGTLFYEQYF
>TRBJ1-3|TRBV5-1|few|.|15
TGCGCCAGCAGCTTGGATAGGTATAATGGAAACACCATATATTTT
CASSLDRYNGNTIYF
>TRBJ1-5|TRBV7-9|.|.|16
TGTGCCAGCAGTCCCATCCTAGTCGGGGACAATCAGCCCCAGCATTTT
CASSPILVGDNQPQHF
>TRBJ2-3|TRBV18|few|TRBD2|17
TGTGCCAGCTCACCACAACTAGCGGGTCTTAGCACAGATACGCAGTATTTT
CASSPQLAGLSTDTQYF
>TRBJ2-2|TRBV20-1|.|TRBD2|18
TGCAGTGCTAGAGGCCGGGGACTAGGTTTTTTCAACACCGGGGAGCTGTTTTTT
CSARGRGLGFFNTGELFF
>TRBJ2-4|TRBV12-3/TRBV12-4|.|TRBD1|19
TGTGCCTGCAGGGGCCGGACAGGGAAGATTCACGGGGCCAAAAACATTCAGTACTTC
CACRGRTGKIHGAKNIQYF
>TRBJ2-2|TRBV7-9|many|.|13
TGTGCCAGCAGCCTACGGGTCCCCGGGGAGCTGTTTTTT
CASSLRVPGELFF
>TRBJ2-1|TRBV20-1|.|.|11
TGCAGTGCTAGGGATTACAATGAGCAGTTCTTC
CSARDYNEQFF
>TRBJ1-5|TRBV7-2|many|.|13
TGTGCCAGCACCAGACAGCGCAATCAGCCCCAGCATTTT
CASTRQRNQPQHF
>TRBJ1-1|TRBV7-9|few|.|16
TGTGCCAGCAGCTTAGGGGCATTACAGTTCTACACTGAAGCTTTCTTT
CASSLGALQFYTEAFF
>TRBJ2-7|TRBV7-6|.|.|13
TGTGCCAACAGCTTAAACTACAACTACGAGCAGTACTTC
CANSLNYNYEQYF
>TRBJ2-5|TRBV10-3|.|.|14
TGTGCCATCAGCTGGGACATTCCAAGGGAGACCCAGTACTTC
CAISWDIPRETQYF
>TRBJ2-1|TRBV5-1|.|TRBD2|17
TGCGCCAGCTCCCGGATCAGACTAGCGGGAGGGATGAATGAGCAGTTCTTC
CASSRIRLAGGMNEQFF
>TRBJ1-2|TRBV7-9|few|.|16
TGTGCCATCACGTCCCGGGACACCGCCGCTAACTATGGCTACACCTTC
CAITSRDTAANYGYTF
>TRBJ1-2|TRBV15|once|.|13
TGTGCCACCACCACCGACAGAATCTATGGCTACACCTTC
CATTTDRIYGYTF
>TRBJ2-2|TRBV7-9|few|.|13
TGTGCCATCAGGGACATGGCTACCGGGGAGCTGTTTTTT
CAIRDMATGELFF
>TRBJ1-5|TRBV10-2|.|.|13
TGCGCCAGCAGTGGGGCCTGGGGGCAGCCCCAGCATTTT
CASSGAWGQPQHF
>TRBJ2-2|TRBV27|few|.|16
TGTGCCAGCAGTGCTCCGGAGGGCCGCATCACCGGGGAGCTGTTTTTT
CASSAPEGRITGELFF
>TRBJ2-2|TRBV7-2|few|.|14
TGTGCCAGCAGTGTCGTCGAGGGCACCGGGGAGCTGTTTTTT
CASSVVEGTGELFF
>TRBJ1-2|TRBV11-1|.|TRBD1|20
TGTGCCAGCAGCTCCCCATACTGGGACAGGGAAAGAGTAGGAAACTATGGCTACACCTTC
CASSSPYWDRERVGNYGYTF
>TRBJ2-7|TRBV18|.|.|15
TGTGCCAGCTCACCACCCAGGGACGCCTCCTACGAGCAGTACTTC
CASSPPRDASYEQYF
>TRBJ2-7|TRBV25-1|few|.|13
TGTGCCAGCAGTGAATGGGGGACCTACGAGCAGTACTTC
CASSEWGTYEQYF
>TRBJ2-7|TRBV27|few|.|14
TGTGCCAGCAGTTGGGCAGGGTTGTCCTACGAGCAGTACTTC
CASSWAGLSYEQYF
>TRBJ2-7|TRBV5-6|many|.|13
TGTGCCAGCAGCTTGGTGGCAGCCTACGAGCAGTACTTC
CASSLVAAYEQYF
>TRBJ2-7|TRBV18|few|.|14
TGTGCCAGCTCACCGTCAGGACAGAGCTACGAGCAGTACTTC
CASSPSGQSYEQYF
>TRBJ1-1|TRBV6-1|few|.|13
TGTGCCACCATGGGGGATTCGAACACTGAAGCTTTCTTT
CATMGDSNTEAFF
>TRBJ2-6|TRBV6-4|.|.|16
TGTGCCACCAAGGGCCAGGGGAAAGCTGGGGCCAACGTCCTGACTTTC
CATKGQGKAGANVLTF